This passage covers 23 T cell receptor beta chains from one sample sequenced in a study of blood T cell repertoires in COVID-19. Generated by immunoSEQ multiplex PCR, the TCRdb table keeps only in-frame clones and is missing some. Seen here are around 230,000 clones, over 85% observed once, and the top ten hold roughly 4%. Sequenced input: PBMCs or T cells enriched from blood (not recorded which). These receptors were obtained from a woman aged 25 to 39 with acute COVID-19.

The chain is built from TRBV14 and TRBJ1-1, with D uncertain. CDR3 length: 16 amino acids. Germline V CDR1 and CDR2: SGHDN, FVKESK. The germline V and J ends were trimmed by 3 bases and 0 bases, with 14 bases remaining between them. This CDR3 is CASSQMAPAVNTEAFF. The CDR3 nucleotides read TGTGCCAGCAGCCAGATGGCCCCGGCGGTGAACACTGAAGCTTTCTTT. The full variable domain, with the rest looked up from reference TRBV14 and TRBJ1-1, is EAGVTQFPSHSVIEKGQTVTLRCDPISGHDNLYWYRRVMGKEIKFLLHFVKESKQDESGMPNNRFLAERTGGTYSTLKVQPAELEDSGVYFCASSQMAPAVNTEAFFGQGTRLTVV.

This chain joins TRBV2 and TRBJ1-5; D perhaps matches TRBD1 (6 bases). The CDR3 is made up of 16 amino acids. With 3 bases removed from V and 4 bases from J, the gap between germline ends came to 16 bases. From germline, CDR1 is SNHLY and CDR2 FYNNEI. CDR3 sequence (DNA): TGTGCCAGCAGTGACCAGGACCCAAGGGGGAATCAGCCCCAGCATTTT. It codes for CASSDQDPRGNQPQHF. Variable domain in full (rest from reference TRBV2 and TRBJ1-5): EPEVTQTPSHQVTQMGQEVILRCVPISNHLYFYWYRQILGQKVEFLVSFYNNEISEKSEIFDDQFSVERPDGSNFTLKIRSTKLEDSAMYFCASSDQDPRGNQPQHFGDGTRLSIL.

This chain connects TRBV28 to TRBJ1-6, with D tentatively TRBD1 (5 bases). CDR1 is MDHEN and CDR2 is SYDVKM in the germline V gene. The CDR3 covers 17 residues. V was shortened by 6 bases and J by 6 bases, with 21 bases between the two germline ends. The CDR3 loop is CASSPGPDKPINSPLHF. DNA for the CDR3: TGTGCCAGCAGCCCAGGCCCGGACAAACCGATTAATTCACCCCTCCACTTT.

As DNA, the CDR3 is TGTGCCAGCAGCACCCGATCGGATGGCTACACCTTC. Residues: CASSTRSDGYTF. This chain connects TRBV7-2 to TRBJ1-2, with D uncertain. Germline CDR1 is SGHTA and CDR2 is FQGNSA. The CDR3 runs 12 residues. V was shortened by 5 bases and J by 6 bases, with 10 bases between the two germline ends.

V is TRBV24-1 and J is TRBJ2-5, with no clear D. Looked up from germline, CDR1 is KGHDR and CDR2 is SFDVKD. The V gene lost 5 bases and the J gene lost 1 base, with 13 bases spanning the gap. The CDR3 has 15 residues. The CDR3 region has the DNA TGTGCCACCAGTGTCCCTTACATTATCCAAGAGACCCAGTACTTC. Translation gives CATSVPYIIQETQYF.

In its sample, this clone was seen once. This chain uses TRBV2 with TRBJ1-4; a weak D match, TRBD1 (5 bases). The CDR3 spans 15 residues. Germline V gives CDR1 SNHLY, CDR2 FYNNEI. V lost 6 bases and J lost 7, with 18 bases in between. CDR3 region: CASRVRVQVFEKLFF. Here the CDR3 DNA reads TGTGCCAGCAGGGTCAGGGTTCAGGTTTTTGAAAAACTGTTTTTT.

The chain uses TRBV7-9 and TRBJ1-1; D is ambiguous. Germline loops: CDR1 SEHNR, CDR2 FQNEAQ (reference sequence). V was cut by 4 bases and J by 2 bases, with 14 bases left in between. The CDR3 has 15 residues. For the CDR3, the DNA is TGTGCCAGCAGCTCTACCCTCACTACAAACACTGAAGCTTTCTTT. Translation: CASSSTLTTNTEAFF. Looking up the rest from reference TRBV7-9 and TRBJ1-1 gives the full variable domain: DTGVSQNPRHKITKRGQNVTFRCDPISEHNRLYWYRQTLGQGPEFLTYFQNEAQLEKSRLLSDRFSAERPKGSFSTLEIQRTEQGDSAMYLCASSSTLTTNTEAFFGQGTRLTVV.

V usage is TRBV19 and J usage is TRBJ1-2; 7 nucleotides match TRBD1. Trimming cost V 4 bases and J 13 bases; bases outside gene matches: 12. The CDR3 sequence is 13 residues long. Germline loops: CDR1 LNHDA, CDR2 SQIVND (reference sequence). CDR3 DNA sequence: TGTGCCAGTAGTAGAGGAGCAGGGGGAGGCGGCACCTTC. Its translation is CASSRGAGGGGTF.

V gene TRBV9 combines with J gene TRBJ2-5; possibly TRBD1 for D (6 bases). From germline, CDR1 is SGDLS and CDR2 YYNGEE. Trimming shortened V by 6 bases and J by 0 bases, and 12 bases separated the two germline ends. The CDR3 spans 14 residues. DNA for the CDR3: TGTGCCAGCACTGGGGGCGCATACCAAGAGACCCAGTACTTC. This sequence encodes CASTGGAYQETQYF. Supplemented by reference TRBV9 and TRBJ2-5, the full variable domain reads DSGVTQTPKHLITATGQRVTLRCSPRSGDLSVYWYQQSLDQGLQFLIQYYNGEERAKGNILERFSAQQFPDLHSELNLSSLELGDSALYFCASTGGAYQETQYFGPGTRLLVL.

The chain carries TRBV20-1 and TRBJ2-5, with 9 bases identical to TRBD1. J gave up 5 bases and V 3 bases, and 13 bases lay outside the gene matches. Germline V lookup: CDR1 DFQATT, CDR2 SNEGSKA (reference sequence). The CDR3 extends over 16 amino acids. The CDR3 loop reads CSASRDRGEIRETQYF. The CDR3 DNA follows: TGCAGTGCTAGTAGAGACAGGGGGGAGATTCGGGAGACCCAGTACTTC.

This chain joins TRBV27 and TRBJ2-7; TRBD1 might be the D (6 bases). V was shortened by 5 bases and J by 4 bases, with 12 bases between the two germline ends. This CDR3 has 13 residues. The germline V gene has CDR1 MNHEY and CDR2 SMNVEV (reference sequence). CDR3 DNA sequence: TGTGCCAGCAGTCGCCAGGGGTGGTACGAGCAGTACTTC. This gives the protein CASSRQGWYEQYF.

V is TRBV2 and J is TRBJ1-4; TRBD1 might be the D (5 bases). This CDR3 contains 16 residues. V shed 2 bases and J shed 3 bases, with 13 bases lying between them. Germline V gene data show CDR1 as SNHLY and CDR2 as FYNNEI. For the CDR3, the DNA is TGTGCCAGCAGTGAAAGGGTGGGAGGGGCTAATGAAAAACTGTTTTTT. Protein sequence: CASSERVGGANEKLFF.

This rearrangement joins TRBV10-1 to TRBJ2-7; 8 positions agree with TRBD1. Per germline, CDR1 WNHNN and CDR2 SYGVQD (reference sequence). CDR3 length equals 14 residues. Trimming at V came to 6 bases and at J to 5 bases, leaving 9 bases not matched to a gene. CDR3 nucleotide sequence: TGCGCCAGCAGCCGGGGAGGACAGGGACACGAGCAGTACTTC. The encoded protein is CASSRGGQGHEQYF.

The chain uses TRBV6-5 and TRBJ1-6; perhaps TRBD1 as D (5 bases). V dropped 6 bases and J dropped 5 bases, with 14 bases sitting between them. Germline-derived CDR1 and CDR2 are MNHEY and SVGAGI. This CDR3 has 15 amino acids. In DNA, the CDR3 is TGTGCCAGCAGCGCAGTCGGGGGAAATAATTCACCCCTCCACTTT. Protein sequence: CASSAVGGNNSPLHF.

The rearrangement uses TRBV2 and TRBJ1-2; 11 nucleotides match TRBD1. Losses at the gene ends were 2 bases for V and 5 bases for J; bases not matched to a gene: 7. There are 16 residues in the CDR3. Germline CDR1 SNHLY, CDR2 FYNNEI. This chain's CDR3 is CASSEPGQGAGYGYTF. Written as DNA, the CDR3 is TGTGCCAGCAGTGAACCTGGACAGGGGGCTGGATATGGCTACACCTTC.

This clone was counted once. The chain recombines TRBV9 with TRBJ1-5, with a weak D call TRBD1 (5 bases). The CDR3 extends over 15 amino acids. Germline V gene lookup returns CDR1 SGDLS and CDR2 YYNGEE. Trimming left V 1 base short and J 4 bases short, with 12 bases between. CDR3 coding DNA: TGTGCCAGCAGCGTAAACGACGGGGGAAATCAGCCCCAGCATTTT. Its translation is CASSVNDGGNQPQHF.

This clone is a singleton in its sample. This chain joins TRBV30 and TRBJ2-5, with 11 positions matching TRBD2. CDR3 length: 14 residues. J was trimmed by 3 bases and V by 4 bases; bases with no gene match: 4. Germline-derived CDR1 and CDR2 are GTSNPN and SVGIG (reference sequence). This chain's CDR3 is CAWNLAGGKETQYF. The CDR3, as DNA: TGTGCCTGGAATCTAGCGGGGGGCAAAGAGACCCAGTACTTC.

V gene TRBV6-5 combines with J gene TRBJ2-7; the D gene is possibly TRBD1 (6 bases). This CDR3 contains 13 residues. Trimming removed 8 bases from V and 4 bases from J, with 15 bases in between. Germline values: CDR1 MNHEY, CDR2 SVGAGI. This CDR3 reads CASATGTPYEQYF. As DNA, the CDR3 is TGTGCCAGCGCTACCGGGACACCATACGAGCAGTACTTC.

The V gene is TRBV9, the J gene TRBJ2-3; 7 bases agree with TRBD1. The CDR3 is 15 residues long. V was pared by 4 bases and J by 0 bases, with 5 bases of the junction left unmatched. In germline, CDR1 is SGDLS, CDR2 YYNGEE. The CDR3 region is CASSTGTASTDTQYF. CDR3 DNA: TGTGCCAGCAGCACCGGGACAGCTAGCACAGATACGCAGTATTTT.

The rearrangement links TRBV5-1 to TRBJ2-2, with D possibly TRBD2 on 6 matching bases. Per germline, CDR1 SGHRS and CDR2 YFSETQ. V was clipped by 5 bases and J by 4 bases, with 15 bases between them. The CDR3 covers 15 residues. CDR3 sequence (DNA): TGCGCCAGCAGGCGGGACCAAGGGATCACCGGGGAGCTGTTTTTT. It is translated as CASRRDQGITGELFF.

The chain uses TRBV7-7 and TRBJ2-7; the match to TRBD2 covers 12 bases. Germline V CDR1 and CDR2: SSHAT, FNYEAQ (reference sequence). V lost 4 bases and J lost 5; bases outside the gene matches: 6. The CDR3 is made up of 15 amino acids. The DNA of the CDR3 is TGTGCCAGCAGCTCTCGACTAGCGGGGGTCGACGAGCAGTACTTC. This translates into CASSSRLAGVDEQYF. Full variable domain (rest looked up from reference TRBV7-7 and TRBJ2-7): GAGVSQSPRYKVTKRGQDVTLRCDPISSHATLYWYQQALGQGPEFLTYFNYEAQPDKSGLPSDRFSAERPEGSISTLTIQRTEQRDSAMYRCASSSRLAGVDEQYFGPGTRLTVT.

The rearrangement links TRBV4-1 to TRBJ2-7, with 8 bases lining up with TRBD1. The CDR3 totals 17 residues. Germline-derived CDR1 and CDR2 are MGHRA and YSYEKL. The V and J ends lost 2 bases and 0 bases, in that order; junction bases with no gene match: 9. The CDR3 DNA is TGCGCCAGCAGCCAACTCCCGGACAGGGTAAGCTCCTACGAGCAGTACTTC. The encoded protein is CASSQLPDRVSSYEQYF.

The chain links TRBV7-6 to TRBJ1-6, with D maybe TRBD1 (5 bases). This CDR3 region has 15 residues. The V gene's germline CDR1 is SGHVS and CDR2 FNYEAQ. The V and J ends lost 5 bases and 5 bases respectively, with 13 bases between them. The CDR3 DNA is TGTGCCAGCAGCCCCTTGGCAGGGAATAATTCACCCCTCCACTTT. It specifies CASSPLAGNNSPLHF. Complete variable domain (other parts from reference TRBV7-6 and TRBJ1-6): GAGVSQSPRYKVTKRGQDVALRCDPISGHVSLYWYRQALGQGPEFLTYFNYEAQQDKSGLPNDRFSAERPEGSISTLTIQRTEQRDSAMYRCASSPLAGNNSPLHFGNGTRLTVT.